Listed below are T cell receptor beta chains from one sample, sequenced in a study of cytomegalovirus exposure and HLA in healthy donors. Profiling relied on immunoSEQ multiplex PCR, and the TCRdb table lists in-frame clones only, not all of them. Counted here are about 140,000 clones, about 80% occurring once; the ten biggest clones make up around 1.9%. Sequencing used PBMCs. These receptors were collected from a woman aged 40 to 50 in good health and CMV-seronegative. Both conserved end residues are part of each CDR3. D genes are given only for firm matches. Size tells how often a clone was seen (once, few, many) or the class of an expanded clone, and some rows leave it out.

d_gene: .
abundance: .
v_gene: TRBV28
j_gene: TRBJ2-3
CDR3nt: TGTGCCAGCAGTTTAGAGGGGGGGGCAGATACGCAGTATTTT
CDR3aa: CASSLEGGADTQYF

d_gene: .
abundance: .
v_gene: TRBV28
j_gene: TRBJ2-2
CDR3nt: TGTGCCAGCAGTATGGGACTGGAGCTGTTTTTT
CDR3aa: CASSMGLELFF

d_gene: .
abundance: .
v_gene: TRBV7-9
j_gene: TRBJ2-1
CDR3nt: TGTGCCAGCAGCTCGGTGGGCCTATACAATGAGCAGTTCTTC
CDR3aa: CASSSVGLYNEQFF

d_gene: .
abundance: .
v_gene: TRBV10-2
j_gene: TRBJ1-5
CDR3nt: TGCGCCAGCAGTCTTCAGGCTAACAATCAGCCCCAGCATTTT
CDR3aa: CASSLQANNQPQHF

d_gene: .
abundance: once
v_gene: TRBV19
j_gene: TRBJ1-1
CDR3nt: TGTGCCACTCAGCAGGGGCCGGTGGCTTTCTTT
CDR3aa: CATQQGPVAFF

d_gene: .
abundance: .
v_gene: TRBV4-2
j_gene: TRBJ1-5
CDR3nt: TGTGCCAGCAGCCAAGATGGGCAGGGCAGCAATCAGCCCCAGCATTTT
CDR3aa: CASSQDGQGSNQPQHF

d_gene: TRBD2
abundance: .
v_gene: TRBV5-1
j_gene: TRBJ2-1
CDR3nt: TGCGCCAGCAGCTTTAGGACTAGAGACAATGAGCAGTTCTTC
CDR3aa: CASSFRTRDNEQFF

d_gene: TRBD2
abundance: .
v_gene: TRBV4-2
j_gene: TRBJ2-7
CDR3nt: TGTGCCAGCAGCCAAAGGACTAGCGGCTACGAGCAGTACTTC
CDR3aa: CASSQRTSGYEQYF

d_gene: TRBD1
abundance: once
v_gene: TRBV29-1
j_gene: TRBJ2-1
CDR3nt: TGCAGCGCGGTGGACAGGAGGATCAATGAGCAGTTCTTC
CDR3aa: CSAVDRRINEQFF

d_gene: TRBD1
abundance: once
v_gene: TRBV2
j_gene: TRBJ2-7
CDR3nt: TGTGCCAGCATTGGGGACAGAGGATACGAGCAGTACTTC
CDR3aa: CASIGDRGYEQYF

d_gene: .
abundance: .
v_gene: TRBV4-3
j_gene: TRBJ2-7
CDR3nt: TGCGCCAGCAGTTCCCGCCCAGACGAGCAGTACTTC
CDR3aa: CASSSRPDEQYF

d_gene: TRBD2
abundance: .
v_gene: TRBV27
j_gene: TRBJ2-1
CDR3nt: TGTGCCAGCAGCCTGACTAGCGAAAACTACAATGAGCAGTTCTTC
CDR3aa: CASSLTSENYNEQFF

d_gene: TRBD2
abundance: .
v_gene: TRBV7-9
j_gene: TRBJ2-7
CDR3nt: TGTTCCAGCAGCCCCCGAGTTGGACAGCGGGGGATCGAGCAGTACTTC
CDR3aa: CSSSPRVGQRGIEQYF

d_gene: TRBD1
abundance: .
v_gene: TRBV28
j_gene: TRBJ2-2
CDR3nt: TGTGCCAGCAGTTCCCTTCACAGGGGAACCGGGGAGCTGTTTTTT
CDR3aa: CASSSLHRGTGELFF

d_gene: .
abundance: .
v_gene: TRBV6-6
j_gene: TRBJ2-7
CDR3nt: TGTGCCTGTAGCGAGCGGATCACAAGGGAGCAGTACTTC
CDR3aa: CACSERITREQYF

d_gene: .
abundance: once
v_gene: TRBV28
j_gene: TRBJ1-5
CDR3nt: TGTGCCAGCAGACGTCAACAGGGACAGCCCCAGCATTTT
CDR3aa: CASRRQQGQPQHF

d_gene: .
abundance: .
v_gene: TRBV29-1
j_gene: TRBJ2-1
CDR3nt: TGCAGCGTTATACTAGCCTCAGACAATGGGCAGTTCTTC
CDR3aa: CSVILASDNGQFF

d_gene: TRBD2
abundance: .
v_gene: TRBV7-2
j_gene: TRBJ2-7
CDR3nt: TGTGCCAGCAGCTCCCCGACCCTGACTAGCGGGCGTTCCTACGAGCAGTACTTC
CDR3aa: CASSSPTLTSGRSYEQYF

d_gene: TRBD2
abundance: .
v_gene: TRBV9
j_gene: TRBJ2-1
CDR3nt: TGTGCCAGCAGCGTAGACGGAGCGGGAGGGAATTACAATGAGCAGTTCTTC
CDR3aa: CASSVDGAGGNYNEQFF

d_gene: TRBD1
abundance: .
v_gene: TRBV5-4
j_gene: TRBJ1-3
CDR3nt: TGTGCCAGCAGCTGGGACAGCTCTGGAAACACCATATATTTT
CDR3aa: CASSWDSSGNTIYF

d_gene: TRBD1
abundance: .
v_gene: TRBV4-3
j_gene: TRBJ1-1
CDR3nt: TGCGCCAGCAGCCACCAATTCAGGACAGGGGACACTGAAGCTTTCTTT
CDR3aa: CASSHQFRTGDTEAFF

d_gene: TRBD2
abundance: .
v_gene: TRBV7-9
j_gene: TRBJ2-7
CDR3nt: TGTGCCAGCAGCAAAACGACTAGCGCGACCTACGAGCAGTACTTC
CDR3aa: CASSKTTSATYEQYF

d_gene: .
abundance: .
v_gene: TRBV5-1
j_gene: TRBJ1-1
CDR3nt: TGCGCCAGCAGCCCAACAATGAACACTGAAGCTTTCTTT
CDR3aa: CASSPTMNTEAFF

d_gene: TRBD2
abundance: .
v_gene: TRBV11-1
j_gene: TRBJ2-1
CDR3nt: TGTGCCAGCAGCTTAGAGACTAGCGGGAGATCTTACAATGAGCAGTTCTTC
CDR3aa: CASSLETSGRSYNEQFF

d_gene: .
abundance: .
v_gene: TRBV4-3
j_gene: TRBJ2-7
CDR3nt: TGCGCCAGCAGCCAAACAGGGACCCCTGGCTACGAGCAGTACTTC
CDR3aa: CASSQTGTPGYEQYF

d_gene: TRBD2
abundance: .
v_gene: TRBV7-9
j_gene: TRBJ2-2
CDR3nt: TGTGCCAGCAGCTTCGGGACTAGCGGGTACACCGGGGAGCTGTTTTTT
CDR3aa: CASSFGTSGYTGELFF

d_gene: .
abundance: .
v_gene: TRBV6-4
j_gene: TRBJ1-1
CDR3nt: TGTGCCAGCAGTCCCGGTGTGAACACTGAAGCTTTCTTT
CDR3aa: CASSPGVNTEAFF

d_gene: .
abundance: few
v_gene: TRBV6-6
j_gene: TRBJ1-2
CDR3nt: TGTGCCATCCAGGACAGAGACTATGGCTACACCTTC
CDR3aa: CAIQDRDYGYTF

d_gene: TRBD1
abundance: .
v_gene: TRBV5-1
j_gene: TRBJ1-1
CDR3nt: TGCGCCAGCAGCCCCGGGACAGGGCTTGAGAGGGCTGAAGCTTTCTTT
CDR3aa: CASSPGTGLERAEAFF

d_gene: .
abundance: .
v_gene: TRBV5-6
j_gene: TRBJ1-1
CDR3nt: TGTGCCAGCAGCTGGACAGTAACTCTGAACACTGAAGCTTTCTTT
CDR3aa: CASSWTVTLNTEAFF

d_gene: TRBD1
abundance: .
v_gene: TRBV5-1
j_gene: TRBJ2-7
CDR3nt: TGCGCCAGCAGCAAGGCGGGGACAGGGTACGACGAGCAGTACTTC
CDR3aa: CASSKAGTGYDEQYF

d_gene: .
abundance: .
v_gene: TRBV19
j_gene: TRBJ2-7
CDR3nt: TGTGCCAGTAGTACCCGGGACACTACCTACGAGCAGTACTTC
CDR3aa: CASSTRDTTYEQYF

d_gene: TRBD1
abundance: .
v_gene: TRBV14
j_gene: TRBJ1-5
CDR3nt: TGTGCCAGCAGCCCGACAGGGTTTAATCAGCCCCAGCATTTT
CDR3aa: CASSPTGFNQPQHF

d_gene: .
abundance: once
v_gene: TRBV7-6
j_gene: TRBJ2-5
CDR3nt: TGTGCCAGCAGCTTAGTTAGCCGGAGCCCCACTGGGACCCAGTACTTC
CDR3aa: CASSLVSRSPTGTQYF

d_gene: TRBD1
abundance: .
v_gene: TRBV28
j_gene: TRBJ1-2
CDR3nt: TGTGCCAGCAGTGCCCCCGGGACAGGGAGGGGCTACACCTTC
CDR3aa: CASSAPGTGRGYTF

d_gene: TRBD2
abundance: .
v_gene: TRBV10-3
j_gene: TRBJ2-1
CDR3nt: TGTGCCGTGACGGGACTAGCGGGAGACAATGAGCAGTTCTTC
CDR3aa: CAVTGLAGDNEQFF

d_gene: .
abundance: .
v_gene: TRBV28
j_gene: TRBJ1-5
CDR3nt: TGTGCCAGCAGTTTGGAGGATCAGCCCCAGCATTTT
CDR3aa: CASSLEDQPQHF

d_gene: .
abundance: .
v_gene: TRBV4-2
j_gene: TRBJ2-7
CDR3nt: TGTGCCAGCAGCCAAGATTCCTCCACTAGAAACGGCTACGAGCAGTACTTC
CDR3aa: CASSQDSSTRNGYEQYF

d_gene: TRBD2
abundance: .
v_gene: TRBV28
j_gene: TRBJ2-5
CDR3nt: TGTGCCAGCAGTTTATCGGGCGGGAGGAAAGAGACCCAGTACTTC
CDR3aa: CASSLSGGRKETQYF

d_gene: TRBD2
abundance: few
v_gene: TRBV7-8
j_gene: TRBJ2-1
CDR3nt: TGTGCCAGCAGCTTACGGGAGGTCCCGGGTGAGCAGTTCTTC
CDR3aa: CASSLREVPGEQFF

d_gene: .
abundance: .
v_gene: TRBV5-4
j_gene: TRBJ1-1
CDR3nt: TGTGCCAGCAGCTTGAGGGGGAACACTGAAGCTTTCTTT
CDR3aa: CASSLRGNTEAFF

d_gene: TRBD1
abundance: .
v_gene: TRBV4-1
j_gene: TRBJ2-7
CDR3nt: TGCGCCAGCAGCCCATATGGACAGGGGGCTACCTACGAGCAGTACTTC
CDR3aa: CASSPYGQGATYEQYF

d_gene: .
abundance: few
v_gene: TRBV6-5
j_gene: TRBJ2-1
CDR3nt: TGTGCCAGCAGTTACGGATTAGCGGATTACAATGAGCAGTTCTTC
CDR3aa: CASSYGLADYNEQFF

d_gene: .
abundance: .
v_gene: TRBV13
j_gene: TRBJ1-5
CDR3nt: TGTGCCAGCAGCTTAGGCTGGGGGGGCGGTCAGCCCCAGCATTTT
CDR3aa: CASSLGWGGGQPQHF

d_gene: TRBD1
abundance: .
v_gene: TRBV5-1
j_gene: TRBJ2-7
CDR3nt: TGCGCCAGCCACCAGGGGGCGGGATACGAGCAGTACTTC
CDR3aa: CASHQGAGYEQYF

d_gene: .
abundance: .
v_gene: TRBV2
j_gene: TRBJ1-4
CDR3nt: TGTGCCAGCTCGACACGAAGGCCTGCAACTAATGAAAAACTGTTTTTT
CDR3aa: CASSTRRPATNEKLFF

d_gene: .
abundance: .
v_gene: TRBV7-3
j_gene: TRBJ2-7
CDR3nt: TGTGCCAGCAGCTTAACCGCTCCGGGACTCCTCTCCTACGAGCAGTACTTC
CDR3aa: CASSLTAPGLLSYEQYF

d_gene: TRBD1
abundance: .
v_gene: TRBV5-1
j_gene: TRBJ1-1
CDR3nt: TGCGCCAGCAGCTTGGAAGGGGGCTTGAACACTGAAGCTTTCTTT
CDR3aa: CASSLEGGLNTEAFF

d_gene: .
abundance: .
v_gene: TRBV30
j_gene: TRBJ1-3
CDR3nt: TGTGCCTGGAGTGCCCTGTCCTCTGGAAACACCATATATTTT
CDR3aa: CAWSALSSGNTIYF

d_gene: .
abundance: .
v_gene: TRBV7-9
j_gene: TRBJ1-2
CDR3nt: TGTGCCAGCAGCTTAGGTGACGGCTTAGCTGGCTACACCTTC
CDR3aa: CASSLGDGLAGYTF

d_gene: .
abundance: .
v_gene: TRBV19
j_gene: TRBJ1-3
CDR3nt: TGTGCCAGTAGTATAGGAGGGAACAGTGGAAACACCATATATTTT
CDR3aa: CASSIGGNSGNTIYF

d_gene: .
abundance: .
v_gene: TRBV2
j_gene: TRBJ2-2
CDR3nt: TGTGCCAGCAGTGACGGCCAAGATTGGGAGGATGACGGGGAGCTGTTTTTT
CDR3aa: CASSDGQDWEDDGELFF

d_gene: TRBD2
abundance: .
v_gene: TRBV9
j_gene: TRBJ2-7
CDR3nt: TGTGCCAGCAGCCCACGGAGCGGGATAGTATCCTACGAGCAGTACTTC
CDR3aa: CASSPRSGIVSYEQYF

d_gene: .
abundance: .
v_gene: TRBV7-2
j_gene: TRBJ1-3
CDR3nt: TGTGCCAGCAGCAACTCACAGTTCTCTGGAAACACCATATATTTT
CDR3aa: CASSNSQFSGNTIYF

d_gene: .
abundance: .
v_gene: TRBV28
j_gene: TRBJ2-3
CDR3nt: TGTGCCAGCAGTTTTGTGGGCAGGGGCACAGATACGCAGTATTTT
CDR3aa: CASSFVGRGTDTQYF

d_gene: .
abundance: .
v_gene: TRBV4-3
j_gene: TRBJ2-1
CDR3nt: TGCGCCAGCAGCCACCAGCGGAATGAGCAGTTCTTC
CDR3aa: CASSHQRNEQFF

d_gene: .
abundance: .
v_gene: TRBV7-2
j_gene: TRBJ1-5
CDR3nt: TGTGCCAGCAGCGCAGGGAGGGCTGAGCCCCAGCATTTT
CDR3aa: CASSAGRAEPQHF

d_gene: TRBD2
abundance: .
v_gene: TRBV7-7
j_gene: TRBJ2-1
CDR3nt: TGTGCCAGCAGCCCTACTAGCGGGAGCACATATGAGCAGTTCTTC
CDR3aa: CASSPTSGSTYEQFF

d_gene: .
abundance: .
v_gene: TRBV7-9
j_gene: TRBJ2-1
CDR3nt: TGTGCCAGCAGCCACGAACATCAAAACAATGAGCAGTTCTTC
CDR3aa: CASSHEHQNNEQFF